This TCR beta chain was identified in a study of OX40 agonist ivuxolimab in advanced cancers. Study information: A diagnosis of hepatocellular carcinoma, melanoma, renal cell or head and neck cancer was present in dose-escalation patients.

The V gene's germline CDR1 is ENHRY and CDR2 SYGVKD. This CDR3 region has 14 residues. V shed 7 bases and J shed 5 bases, with 17 bases lying between them. Study observations and caveats: In the 0.1 to 3.0 mg/kg range, CD4+ and CD8+ blood T cells had expanded clonally by week 6.

TCRdb's copy holds only in-frame clones and misses some; the assay was immunoSEQ multiplex PCR. The repertoire holds 90,000 to 130,000 clones, with 80% to 95% as singletons. For this clone: Its matching antigen is unknown.

This sequence joins TRBV10-3 and TRBJ1-1; possible D gene TRBD1, 5 bases. Sequences were derived from CD4+ or CD8+ T cells sorted from blood, sampled in a trial of the OX40 agonist ivuxolimab. The origin of this receptor is an adult with an advanced solid tumor such as melanoma, head and neck, liver or kidney cancer. The CDR3 spells CAITLDTSRTEAFF. For the CDR3, the DNA is TGTGCCATCACCTTGGACACCTCGAGGACTGAAGCTTTCTTT.